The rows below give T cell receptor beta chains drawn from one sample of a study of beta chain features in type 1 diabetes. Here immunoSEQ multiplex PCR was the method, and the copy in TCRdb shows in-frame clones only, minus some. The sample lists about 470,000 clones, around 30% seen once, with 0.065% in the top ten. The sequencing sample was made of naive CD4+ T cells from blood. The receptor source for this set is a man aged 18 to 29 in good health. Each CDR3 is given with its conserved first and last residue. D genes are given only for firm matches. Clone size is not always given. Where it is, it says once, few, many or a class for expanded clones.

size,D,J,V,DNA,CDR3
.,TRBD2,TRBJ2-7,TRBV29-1,TGCAGCGTTGTGTGGAGACTAGCGCAGGGAGAGCAGTACTTC,CSVVWRLAQGEQYF
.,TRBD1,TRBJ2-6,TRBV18,TGTGCCAGCTCGCCACGAGACAGGGCTGGGGCCAACGTCCTGACTTTC,CASSPRDRAGANVLTF
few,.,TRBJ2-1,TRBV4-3,TGCGCCAGCAGCCAAGATGGCGTCTGGGGGCGCGGGAGAGACTCCTACAATGAGCAGTTCTTC,CASSQDGVWGRGRDSYNEQFF
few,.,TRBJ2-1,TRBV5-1,TGCGCCAGCAGCTCCCCTGGGGACCCCCCGCCCCATGAGCAGTTCTTC,CASSSPGDPPPHEQFF
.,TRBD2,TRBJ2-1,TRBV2,TGTGCCAGCAGCGGGAGAAGGACTAGCGGGAGGAGTGAGAATGAGCAGTTCTTC,CASSGRRTSGRSENEQFF
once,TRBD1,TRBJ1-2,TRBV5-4,TGTGCCAGCAGCGCCGGACAGGCACAGAACTATGGCTACACCTTC,CASSAGQAQNYGYTF
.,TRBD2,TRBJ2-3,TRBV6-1,TGTGCCATACTAGCGCGGAGCACAGATACGCAGTATTTT,CAILARSTDTQYF
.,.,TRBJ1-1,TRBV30,TGTGCCTGGAACCGGGACTCCTACACTGAAGCTTTCTTT,CAWNRDSYTEAFF
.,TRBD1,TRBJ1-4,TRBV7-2,TGTGCCAGCAGCCCCGGACAGGGGGCGCAGACTAATGAAAAACTGTTTTTT,CASSPGQGAQTNEKLFF
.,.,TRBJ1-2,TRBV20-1,TGCAGTGTGGAGGGAATAGGTGGCTACACCTTC,CSVEGIGGYTF
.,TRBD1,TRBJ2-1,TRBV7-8,TGTGCCAGCAGCCCTGACGTCGGACAGGGACGCGACAATGAGCAGTTCTTC,CASSPDVGQGRDNEQFF
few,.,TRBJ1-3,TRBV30,TGTGCCTGGACCTTGGACTTCTCTGGAAACACCATATATTTT,CAWTLDFSGNTIYF
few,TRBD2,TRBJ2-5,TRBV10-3,TGTGCCATCAGTGAAGCGGGGCCCGAATTGGACTTC,CAISEAGPELDF
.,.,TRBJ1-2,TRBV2,TGTGCCAGCAGTCCGGACAGCAACTATGGCTACACCTTC,CASSPDSNYGYTF
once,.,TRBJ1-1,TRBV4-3,TGCGCCAGCAGCCAAGGGTTGTCCACTGAAGCTTTCTTT,CASSQGLSTEAFF
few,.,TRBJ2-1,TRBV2,TGTGCCAGCAGTGAATGGGAGAATGAGCAGTTCTTC,CASSEWENEQFF
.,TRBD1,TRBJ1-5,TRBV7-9,TGTGCCAGCAGCATTGGACAGGGGAGGGCTCAGCCCCAGCATTTT,CASSIGQGRAQPQHF